These 18 T cell receptor beta chains originate from one sample sequenced in a study of blood T cell repertoires in COVID-19. TCRdb's table, derived via immunoSEQ multiplex PCR, lists solely in-frame clones and lacks some. The repertoire holds 200,000 to 250,000 clones, with 70% to 90% as singletons. The sequencing input was peripheral blood. All receptors derive from a man between 60 and 70 years old with acute or convalescent COVID-19.

The CDR3 spells CAISGTDTQYF. DNA of the CDR3: TGTGCCATCTCAGGCACAGATACGCAGTATTTT. V usage is TRBV10-3 and J usage is TRBJ2-3; D gene ambiguous. CDR3 size: 11 residues. Trimming took off 8 bases at V and 1 base at J, with 4 bases between the two ends. In germline, CDR1 is ENHRY, CDR2 SYGVKD.

The rearrangement uses TRBV28 and TRBJ2-3, with 8 bases identical to TRBD2. Germline V gene data show CDR1 as MDHEN and CDR2 as SYDVKM. With V trimmed by 4 bases and J by 0 bases, 3 bases remained unmatched. The CDR3 has 15 amino acids. The CDR3 region is CASSYSGISTDTQYF. CDR3 in DNA: TGTGCCAGCAGTTATAGCGGGATAAGCACAGATACGCAGTATTTT.

The chain uses TRBV28 and TRBJ1-5, with 8 bases aligning to TRBD1. The CDR3 consists of 18 residues. CDR1 and CDR2 (germline): MDHEN, SYDVKM. V was clipped by 4 bases and J by 5 bases; unmatched bases: 16. The CDR3 sequence is CASSSYVNRQGTDQPQHF. The CDR3 bases are TGTGCCAGCAGTTCTTATGTAAACCGACAGGGGACTGATCAGCCCCAGCATTTT.

The chain has TRBV2 and TRBJ2-2, with a tentative D call TRBD2 (5 bases). Trimming shortened V by 6 bases and J by 1 base, and 6 bases separated the two germline ends. The CDR3 runs 13 residues. The V gene's germline CDR1 is SNHLY and CDR2 FYNNEI. CDR3: CASSRENTGELFF. The CDR3 DNA is TGTGCCAGCAGCCGGGAGAACACCGGGGAGCTGTTTTTT.

This clone was seen just once. The chain recombines TRBV7-2 with TRBJ2-2; D uncertain. CDR3 length: 15 residues. Trimming took off 2 bases at V and 4 bases at J, with 11 bases between the two ends. Germline loops: CDR1 SGHTA, CDR2 FQGNSA. CDR3 region: CASSLRGVATGELFF. The CDR3 DNA reads as TGTGCCAGCAGCTTACGAGGTGTCGCCACCGGGGAGCTGTTTTTT.

On this clone itself: The sample carries other DNA sequences with the same CDR3. The CDR3 DNA reads TGTGCCAGCAGTTTCGGACAGAACAACGAAAAACTGTTTTTT. Translation: CASSFGQNNEKLFF. This chain links TRBV7-2 with TRBJ1-4, with TRBD1 as a possible D gene (6 bases). CDR1 SGHTA and CDR2 FQGNSA come from the germline V gene. V dropped 6 bases and J dropped 8 bases, with 16 bases sitting between them. The CDR3 is 14 residues long.

This clone was counted only a few times. The chain links TRBV2 to TRBJ2-1; 8 bases fit TRBD2. With 6 bases clipped from V and 12 bases from J, the junction kept 19 bases outside the gene matches. The CDR3 consists of 16 residues. CDR1 is SNHLY, CDR2 FYNNEI, per germline. The CDR3 is CASSDAPGERETVQFF. The DNA of the CDR3 is TGTGCCAGCAGCGATGCCCCCGGGGAGCGGGAGACGGTGCAGTTCTTC.

V and J are TRBV12-3 or TRBV12-4 and TRBJ1-2; possible D gene TRBD1, 5 bases. Trimming pared 5 bases from V and 11 bases from J, leaving 12 bases between. The CDR3 runs to 11 residues. The CDR3 bases are TGTGCCAGCAGTGGAACCGGGGGTTACACCTTC. It encodes CASSGTGGYTF.

This clone was recorded only once. This rearrangement joins TRBV9 to TRBJ1-3; tentatively, D is TRBD1 (5 bases). V gave up 0 bases and J gave up 0 bases, with 10 bases separating them. This CDR3 region has 16 residues. Germline lookup yields CDR1 SGDLS and CDR2 YYNGEE. The CDR3 region is CASSVVPGGSGNTIYF. CDR3 DNA sequence: TGTGCCAGCAGCGTAGTTCCGGGGGGCTCTGGAAACACCATATATTTT. Looking up the rest from reference TRBV9 and TRBJ1-3 gives the full variable domain: DSGVTQTPKHLITATGQRVTLRCSPRSGDLSVYWYQQSLDQGLQFLIQYYNGEERAKGNILERFSAQQFPDLHSELNLSSLELGDSALYFCASSVVPGGSGNTIYFGEGSWLTVV.

The chain uses TRBV11-3 and TRBJ1-4; D is undetermined. The CDR3 loop spans 14 amino acids. CDR1 SGHNT and CDR2 YENEEA come from the germline V gene. The V end was cut by 1 base, the J end by 8 bases, with 11 bases between. The chain's CDR3 is CASSLGEAGEKLFF. CDR3 bases: TGTGCCAGCAGCTTAGGCGAGGCCGGGGAAAAACTGTTTTTT.

The rearrangement links TRBV7-3 to TRBJ2-2; D possibly corresponds to TRBD1 (6 bases). This CDR3 has 15 amino acids. The V end lost 5 bases, the J end lost 4 bases, and 14 bases lay between the germline ends. Germline loops: CDR1 SGHTA, CDR2 FQGTGA. CDR3 DNA sequence: TGTGCCAGCAGCACAAACAGGGCCGCCACCGGGGAGCTGTTTTTT. Translating it yields CASSTNRAATGELFF.

The genes are TRBV7-9 and TRBJ2-1; TRBD1 is a possible D gene (7 bases). The CDR3 runs to 17 residues. Per germline, CDR1 SEHNR and CDR2 FQNEAQ (reference sequence). Trimming removed 0 bases from V and 7 bases from J, with 19 bases in between. The CDR3 DNA is TGTGCCAGCAGCTTAGCGGCGGGACAGCTCCTAATAAATGAGCAGTTCTTC. This encodes CASSLAAGQLLINEQFF.

This clone showed up just a few times. V and J are TRBV24-1 and TRBJ2-3, with a weak D call TRBD1 (8 bases). Germline CDR1 reads KGHDR; CDR2 reads SFDVKD. Trimming removed 3 bases at V and 3 bases at J, with 15 bases between. The CDR3 extends over 16 amino acids. Here the CDR3 reads CATSDPTGEGTDTQYF. Written as DNA, the CDR3 is TGTGCCACCAGTGATCCGACAGGGGAGGGAACAGATACGCAGTATTTT.

This chain links TRBV19 with TRBJ1-5; D is undetermined. CDR1 is LNHDA and CDR2 is SQIVND in the germline V gene (reference sequence). V lost 7 bases and J 2 bases, leaving 12 bases between the germline ends. The CDR3 sequence is 14 residues long. The CDR3: CASTPPPGNQPQHF. The CDR3 nucleotides are TGTGCCAGTACCCCACCGCCGGGCAATCAGCCCCAGCATTTT.

The chain recombines TRBV6-4 with TRBJ1-5, with D unclear. The V gene's germline CDR1 is MRHNA and CDR2 SNTAGT. This CDR3 is built from 15 residues. Trimming took off 0 bases at V and 3 bases at J, with 9 bases between the two ends. As DNA, the CDR3 is TGTGCCAGCAGTGACTCGCTAACGAACAATCAGCCCCAGCATTTT. Translating gives CASSDSLTNNQPQHF.

This sequence joins TRBV6-5 and TRBJ2-7; 7 nucleotides align to TRBD2. Germline-derived CDR1 and CDR2 are MNHEY and SVGAGI. The J segment lost 4 bases and the V segment lost 4 bases, leaving 7 bases of the junction unmatched. The CDR3 covers 14 residues. For the CDR3, the DNA is TGTGCCAGCAGTTCCTGGCGGGAGACGTACGAGCAGTACTTC. It specifies CASSSWRETYEQYF.

V and J are TRBV27 and TRBJ1-3, with 9 bases fitting TRBD1. The CDR3 loop spans 13 amino acids. The trim removed 6 bases at V and 4 bases at J, leaving 1 base unmatched. CDR1 and CDR2 from the germline V gene are MNHEY and SMNVEV (reference sequence). The CDR3 protein is CASRGTGGNTIYF. The DNA of the CDR3 is TGTGCCAGCAGGGGGACAGGGGGAAACACCATATATTTT.

The genes are TRBV21-1 and TRBJ1-2; TRBD1 reflects the table's D call only, with no check against the DNA. TRBV21-1 is given as a pseudogene. The CDR3 has 15 amino acids. Here the CDR3 DNA reads TGTGCCAGCAGGCCCGGGACAGTAGTTAACTATGGCTACACCTTC. It translates to CASRPGTVVNYGYTF.